This TCR beta chain was identified in a study of early T cells in non-severe SARS-CoV-2 infection. The CDR3 sequence is 14 residues long. V was cut by 5 bases and J by 1 base, with 10 bases left in between. Germline V gene data show CDR1 as MNHEY and CDR2 as SMNVEV (reference sequence). TCRdb reanalysed the 5' RACE reads using MiXCR and keeps one entry per CDR3 protein. The profile shows tens of thousands of distinct CDR3 sequences, roughly 4.1% of them singletons. The J gene is TRBJ2-3, the V gene TRBV27; D call uncertain. This sequence was found in an adult who was a healthcare worker with PCR-confirmed SARS-CoV-2 infection or an uninfected control (not recorded which). The sequencing sample was made of whole blood. CDR3 residues: CASSLIGRTDTQYF. The CDR3 DNA is TGTGCCAGCAGTCTTATCGGCCGCACAGATACGCAGTATTTT.